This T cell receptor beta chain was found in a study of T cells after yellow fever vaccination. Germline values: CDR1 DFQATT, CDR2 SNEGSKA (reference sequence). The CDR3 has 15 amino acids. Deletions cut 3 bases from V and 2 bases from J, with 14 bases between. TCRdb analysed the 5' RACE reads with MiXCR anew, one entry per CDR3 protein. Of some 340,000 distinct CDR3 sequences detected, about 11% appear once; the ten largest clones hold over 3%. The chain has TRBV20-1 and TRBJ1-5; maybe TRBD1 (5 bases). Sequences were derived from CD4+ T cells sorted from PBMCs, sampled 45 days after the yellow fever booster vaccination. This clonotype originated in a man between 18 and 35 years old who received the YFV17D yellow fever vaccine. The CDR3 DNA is TGCAGTGCTAGGGCCACGGGACGCCGCAATCAGCCCCAGCATTTT. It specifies CSARATGRRNQPQHF.